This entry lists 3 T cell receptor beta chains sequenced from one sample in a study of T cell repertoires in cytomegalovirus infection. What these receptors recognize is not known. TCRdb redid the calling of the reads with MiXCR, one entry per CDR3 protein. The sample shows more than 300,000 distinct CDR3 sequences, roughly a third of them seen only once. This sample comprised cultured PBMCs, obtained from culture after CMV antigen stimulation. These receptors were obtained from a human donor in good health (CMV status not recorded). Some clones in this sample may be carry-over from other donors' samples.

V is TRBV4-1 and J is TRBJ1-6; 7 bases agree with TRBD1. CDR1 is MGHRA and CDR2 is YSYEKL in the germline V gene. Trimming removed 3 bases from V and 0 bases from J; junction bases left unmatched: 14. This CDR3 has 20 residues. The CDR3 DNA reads TGCGCCAGCAGCCACTCAAGAGGGGGACAGCCCTCCTCCTATAATTCACCCCTCCACTTT. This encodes CASSHSRGGQPSSYNSPLHF.

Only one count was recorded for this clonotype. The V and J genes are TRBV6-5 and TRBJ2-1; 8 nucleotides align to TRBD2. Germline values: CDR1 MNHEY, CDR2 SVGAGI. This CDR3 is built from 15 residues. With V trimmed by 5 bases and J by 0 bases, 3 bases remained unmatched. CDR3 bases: TGTGCCAGCAGTCGTAGCGGGAACTCCTACAATGAGCAGTTCTTC. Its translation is CASSRSGNSYNEQFF.

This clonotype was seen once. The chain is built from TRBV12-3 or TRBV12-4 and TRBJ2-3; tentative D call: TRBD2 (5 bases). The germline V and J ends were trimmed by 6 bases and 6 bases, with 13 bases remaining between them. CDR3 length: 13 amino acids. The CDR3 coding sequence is TGTGCCAGCAGCCGTACTAGGGCGGATACGCAGTATTTT. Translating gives CASSRTRADTQYF.